This TCR beta chain was retrieved from a study of vaccination and CD4 T cells after COVID-19. Study-level background: Each control culture was treated with a CEFX pool, an HIV-1 Nef pool, or no peptide.

Worth noting for this clonotype: Antigen specificity is unknown.

Stated treatment: approximately 10-day PBMC culture with coronavirus spike peptide pools or control peptides (ViraFEST assay). Those CD4+ T cells from the unexposed donor predate the COVID-19 pandemic (2011-2018). ViraFEST used peptide pools to expand antigen-specific T cells, then sequenced TCRs. Subject to cell availability, CD4+ T cells from unexposed donors were probed with SARS-CoV-2 S/N and four cold-coronavirus spikes. The CDR3 runs 15 residues. Per the germline V gene, CDR1 is DFQATT and CDR2 is SNEGSKA (reference sequence). V was shortened by 1 base and J by 8 bases, with 18 bases between the two germline ends. Findings and caveats of the study: Among reactive clones from convalescent patients, a median about 83% appeared only post-vaccination.

Sequenced with the Oncomine TCR Beta short-read assay was DNA taken from cultured CD4+ T cells. The template was genomic DNA from cultured CD4+ T cells. In TCRdb, the PCR reads were re-called with MiXCR into one record per CDR3 protein. Of around 11,000 distinct CDR3 sequences in the sample, approximately 30% were seen once. The TCR originated in a human donor in good health. The rearrangement links TRBV20-1 to TRBJ2-1, with D possibly being TRBD2 (6 bases). The specimen was CD4+ T cells from blood, cultured in vitro. CDR3 nucleotides: TGCAGTGCTAGAGCCCCTCGGGGGACGGGGGATGAGCAGTTCTTC. As protein: CSARAPRGTGDEQFF.